This T cell receptor beta chain was captured by sequencing in a study of T cells in tuberculosis. Clones were read by immunoSEQ multiplex PCR, and TCRdb kept only the in-frame ones, dropping some. Among about 35,000 clones listed, 85% to 95% were seen once. CDR1 SGDLS and CDR2 YYNGEE come from the germline V gene. This CDR3 has 12 amino acids. Trimming took off 6 bases at V and 4 bases at J, with 9 bases between the two ends. Each donor contributed about 100,000 T cells on average, unsorted. Sequenced: PBMCs. The chain recombines TRBV9 with TRBJ2-3; D remains ambiguous. This sequence originates from a donor aged 10-29 years with latent tuberculosis or without tuberculosis infection. The CDR3 sequence is CASTRDADTQYF. For the CDR3, the DNA is TGTGCCAGCACCCGAGATGCAGATACGCAGTATTTT.